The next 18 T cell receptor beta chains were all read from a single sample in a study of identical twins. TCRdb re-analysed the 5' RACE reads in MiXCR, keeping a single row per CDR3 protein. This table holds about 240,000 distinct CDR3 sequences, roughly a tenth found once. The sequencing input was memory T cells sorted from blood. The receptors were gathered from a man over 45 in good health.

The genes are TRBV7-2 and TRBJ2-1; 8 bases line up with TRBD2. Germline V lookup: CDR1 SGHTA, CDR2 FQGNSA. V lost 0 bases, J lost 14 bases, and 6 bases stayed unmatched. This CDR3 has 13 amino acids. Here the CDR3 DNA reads TGTGCCAGCAGCTTAGCCATGGGACTAGAGAAGTTCTTC. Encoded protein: CASSLAMGLEKFF.

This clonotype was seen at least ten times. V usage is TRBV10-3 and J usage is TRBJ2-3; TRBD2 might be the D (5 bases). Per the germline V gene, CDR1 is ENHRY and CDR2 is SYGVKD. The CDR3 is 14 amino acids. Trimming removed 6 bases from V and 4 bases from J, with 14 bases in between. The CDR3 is CAIRSEGRADTQYF. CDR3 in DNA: TGTGCCATCAGATCTGAGGGCCGCGCAGATACGCAGTATTTT.

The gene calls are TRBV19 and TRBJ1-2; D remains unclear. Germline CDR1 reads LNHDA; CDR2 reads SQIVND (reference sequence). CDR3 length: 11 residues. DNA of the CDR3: TGTGCGGCGACTTCTAACTATGGCTACACCTTC. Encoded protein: CAATSNYGYTF.

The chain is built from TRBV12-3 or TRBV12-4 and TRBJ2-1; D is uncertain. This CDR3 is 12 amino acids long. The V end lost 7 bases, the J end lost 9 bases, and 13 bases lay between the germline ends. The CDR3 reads CASTIDPREQFF. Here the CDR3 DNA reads TGTGCCAGCACCATAGACCCCCGTGAGCAGTTCTTC.

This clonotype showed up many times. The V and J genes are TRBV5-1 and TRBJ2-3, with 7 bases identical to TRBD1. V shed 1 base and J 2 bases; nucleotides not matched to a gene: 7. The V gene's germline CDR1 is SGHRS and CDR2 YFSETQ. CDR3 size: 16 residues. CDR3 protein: CASSLWSGQHTDTQYF. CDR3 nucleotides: TGCGCCAGCAGCTTGTGGTCGGGACAGCACACAGATACGCAGTATTTT.

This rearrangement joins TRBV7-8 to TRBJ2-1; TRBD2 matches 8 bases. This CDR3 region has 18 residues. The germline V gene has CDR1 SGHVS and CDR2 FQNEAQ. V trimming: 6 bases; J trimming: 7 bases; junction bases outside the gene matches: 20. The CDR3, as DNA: TGTGCCAGCAGGACGAAGGGCGGGGGGCAAAAAATTGGTAATGAGCAGTTCTTC. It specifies CASRTKGGGQKIGNEQFF.

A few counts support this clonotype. CDR3 sequence reads: CASGRTGAEAFF. The CDR3 DNA is TGTGCCAGCGGCAGGACAGGGGCTGAAGCTTTCTTT. The chain employs TRBV12-3 or TRBV12-4 and TRBJ1-1, with 9 positions matching TRBD1. Trimming removed 8 bases from V and 6 bases from J; junction bases left unmatched: 4. This CDR3 has 12 residues.

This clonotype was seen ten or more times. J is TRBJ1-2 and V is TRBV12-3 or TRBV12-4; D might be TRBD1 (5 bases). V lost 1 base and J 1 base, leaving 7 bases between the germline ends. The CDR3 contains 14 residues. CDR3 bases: TGTGCCAGCAGTTTAGACAGGAATAACTATGGCTACACCTTC. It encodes CASSLDRNNYGYTF.

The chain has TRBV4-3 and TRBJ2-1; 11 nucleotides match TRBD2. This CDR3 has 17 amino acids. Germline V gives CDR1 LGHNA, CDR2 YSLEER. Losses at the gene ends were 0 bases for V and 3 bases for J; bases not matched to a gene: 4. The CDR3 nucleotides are TGCGCCAGCAGCCAAGAGTGGCTAGCGGGAGGCTACAATGAGCAGTTCTTC. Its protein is CASSQEWLAGGYNEQFF.

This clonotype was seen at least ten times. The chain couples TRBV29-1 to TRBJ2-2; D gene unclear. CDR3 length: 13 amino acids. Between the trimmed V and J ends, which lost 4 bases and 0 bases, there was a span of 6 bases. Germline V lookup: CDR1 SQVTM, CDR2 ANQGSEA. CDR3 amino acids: CSVAKSNTGELFF. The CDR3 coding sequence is TGCAGCGTTGCCAAATCGAACACCGGGGAGCTGTTTTTT.

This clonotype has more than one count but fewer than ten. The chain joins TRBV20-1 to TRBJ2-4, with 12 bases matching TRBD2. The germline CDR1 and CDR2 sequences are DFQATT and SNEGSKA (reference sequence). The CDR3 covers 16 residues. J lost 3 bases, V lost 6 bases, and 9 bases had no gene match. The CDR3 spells CSAPSLAGGLKNIQYF. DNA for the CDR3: TGCAGTGCCCCTAGCCTAGCGGGAGGGCTCAAAAACATTCAGTACTTC.

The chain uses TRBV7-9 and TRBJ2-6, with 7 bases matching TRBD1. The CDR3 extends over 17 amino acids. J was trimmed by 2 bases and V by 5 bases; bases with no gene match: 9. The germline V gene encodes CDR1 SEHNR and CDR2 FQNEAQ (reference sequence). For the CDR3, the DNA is TGTGCCAGCAGCCCTAAGGTTAGGGGGCCTGGGGCCAACGTCCTGACTTTC. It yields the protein CASSPKVRGPGANVLTF.

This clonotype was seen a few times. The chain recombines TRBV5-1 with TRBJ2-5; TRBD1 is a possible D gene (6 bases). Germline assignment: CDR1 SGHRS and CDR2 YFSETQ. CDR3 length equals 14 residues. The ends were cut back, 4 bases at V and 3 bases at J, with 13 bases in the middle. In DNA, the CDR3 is TGCGCCAGCAGCCCCTTGGGGGCGGAAGAGACCCAGTACTTC. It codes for CASSPLGAEETQYF. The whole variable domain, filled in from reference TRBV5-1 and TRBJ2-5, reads KAGVTQTPRYLIKTRGQQVTLSCSPISGHRSVSWYQQTPGQGLQFLFEYFSETQRNKGNFPGRFSGRQFSNSRSEMNVSTLELGDSALYLCASSPLGAEETQYFGPGTRLLVL.

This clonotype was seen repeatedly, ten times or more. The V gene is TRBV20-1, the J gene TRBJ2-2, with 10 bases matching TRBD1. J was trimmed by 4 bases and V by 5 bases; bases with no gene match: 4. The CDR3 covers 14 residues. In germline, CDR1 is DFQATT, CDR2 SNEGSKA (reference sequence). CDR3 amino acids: CSAPGTGATGELFF. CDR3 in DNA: TGCAGTGCTCCCGGGACAGGGGCCACCGGGGAGCTGTTTTTT.

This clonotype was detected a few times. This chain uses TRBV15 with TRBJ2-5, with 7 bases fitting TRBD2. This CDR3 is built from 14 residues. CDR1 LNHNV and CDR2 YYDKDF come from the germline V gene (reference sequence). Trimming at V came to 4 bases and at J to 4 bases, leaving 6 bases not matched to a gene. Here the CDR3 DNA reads TGTGCCACCAGCACCCGCGGGGGAGTAGAGACCCAGTACTTC. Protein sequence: CATSTRGGVETQYF.

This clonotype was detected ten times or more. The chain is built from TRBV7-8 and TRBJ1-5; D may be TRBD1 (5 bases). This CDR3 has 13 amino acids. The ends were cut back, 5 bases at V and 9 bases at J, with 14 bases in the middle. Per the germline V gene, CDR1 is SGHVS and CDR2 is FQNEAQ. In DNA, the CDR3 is TGTGCCAGCAGCATCCAGGGTGTCCGGCCCCAGCATTTT. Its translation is CASSIQGVRPQHF.

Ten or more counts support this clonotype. CDR3 loop: CASSGTGGEKLFF. The CDR3 coding sequence is TGTGCCAGCAGTGGGACGGGAGGTGAAAAACTGTTTTTT. The chain is built from TRBV12-3 or TRBV12-4 and TRBJ1-4, with D possibly matching TRBD1 (5 bases). V was cut by 5 bases and J by 7 bases, with 11 bases left in between. This CDR3 is built from 13 residues.

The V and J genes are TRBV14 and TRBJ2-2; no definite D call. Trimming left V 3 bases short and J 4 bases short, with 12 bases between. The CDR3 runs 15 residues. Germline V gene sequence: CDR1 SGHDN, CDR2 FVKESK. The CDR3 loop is CASSQAKISTGELFF. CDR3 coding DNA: TGTGCCAGCAGCCAGGCCAAAATTTCCACCGGGGAGCTGTTTTTT.